This entry describes one T cell receptor beta chain. The data were obtained in a study of response to subunit inactivated influenza vaccine. TCRdb redid the calling of the RT-PCR reads with MiXCR, one entry per CDR3 protein. The data show roughly 160,000 distinct CDR3 sequences, approximately 11% seen once. The sequencing here drew on non-naive T cells sorted from PBMCs, taken roughly 45 days after vaccination. This receptor was identified in a man in his fifties or sixties who received an inactivated influenza vaccine.

For the CDR3, the DNA is TGTGCCAGCAGCCCTAAGGGACTAGCAGCTAGCACAGATACGCAGTATTTT. Translating it yields CASSPKGLAASTDTQYF. The chain combines TRBV3-1 with TRBJ2-3; 9 nucleotides align to TRBD2. This CDR3 is 17 amino acids long. Germline CDR1 LGHDT, CDR2 YNNKEL (reference sequence). V gave up 4 bases and J gave up 0 bases; unmatched junction bases: 8.